Listed below are T cell receptor beta chains from one sample, sequenced in a study of blood T cell repertoires in COVID-19. Data came from immunoSEQ multiplex PCR; TCRdb stores just in-frame clones and leaves some out. The table has some 90,000 clones, about 80% seen once. Sequencing used peripheral blood. The receptor set was obtained from a human donor in a cohort sampled during active COVID-19. Both conserved end residues are trimmed from each CDR3.

v_call cdr3_aa
TRBV29-1 SVEASGYEQY
TRBV7-2 ASSPDYNSYNEQF
TRBV21-1 ASSKREAGQPQH
TRBV28 ASSLRGTGSYNEQF
TRBV6-5 ASRPSGGTEAF
TRBV28 ASRKVQGGEEKLF
TRBV30 AWVELTGELF
TRBV18 ASSQGRNTEAF
TRBV4-1 ASSYRGDYGYT
TRBV7-9 ASSRGPLYSPLH
TRBV5-4 ASSTRGSLSERNTIY
TRBV10-1 ASSGSSYEQY
TRBV2 ASSTDPPLYGYT
TRBV4-1 ASSQVLGGGLAKNIQY
TRBV7-8 ASSPYGQGSGSPLH
TRBV9 ASSISGLAVYNEQF
TRBV7-2 ASSSRVGDSPLH
TRBV25-1 ASSELGTGGQETQY
TRBV7-2 ASSQSTGGIGTQY
TRBV28 ASSPQGKGNQPQH
TRBV18 ASSPSRDMNTEAF
TRBV11-2 ASSPRGAGTQY
TRBV6-6 ASSPRLAGGYGAYEQY
TRBV2 ASSPGGGQTNEKLF
TRBV4-1 ASSHETSGSYNEQF
TRBV5-1 ASSPGQGGYT
TRBV18 ASSPKSSQSYNSPLH
TRBV4-1 ASSQEGDRSLYGYT
TRBV10-2 ASSDGGTGQGGNQPQH
TRBV7-6 ASSLGTSGDLYEQY
TRBV3-1/TRBV3-2 ASSQGTGRRGYGYT
TRBV7-9 ASSLGTPNTEAF
TRBV6-5 ASRPGGGDNQPQH
TRBV20-1 SASGQGYNSPLH
TRBV19 ASRPPSGRYGGGANVLT
TRBV5-6 ASSRDFANTGELF
TRBV10-2 ASSYTGYSNQPQH
TRBV18 ASSRSAGESNQPQH
TRBV6-5 ASSDRGISYGYT
TRBV7-9 ASSLSVLT
TRBV18 ASSKTGYGEKLF
TRBV27 ASSRLAVTGELF
TRBV5-4 ASSNSGSYNEQF
TRBV5-1 ASSEGHENTEAF
TRBV19 ASSITPPRTYNEQF
TRBV19 ASSIESVNQPQH
TRBV5-8 ASSTGQGADEQY
TRBV2 ASGVTGLMNTEAF
TRBV3-1/TRBV3-2 ASSSPGTYEQY
TRBV18 ASSTRPTTGGGYTGELF
TRBV12-3/TRBV12-4 ASPPREKYEQY
TRBV5-1 ASSLATGGDEQY
TRBV10-3 AIRDSGIHEQY
TRBV28 ASRQGYSPLH
TRBV28 ASSFRTGIGNQPQH
TRBV11-2 ASSLELTNNSPLH
TRBV18 ASSQQGGGNQPQH
TRBV7-8 ASSFSSTGGHTEAF